The clone carrying this T cell receptor (beta chain) was seen a few times. Here immunoSEQ multiplex PCR was the method, and the copy in TCRdb shows in-frame clones only, minus some. The sample has roughly 79,000 clones, 80% to 85% seen once. The sample comes from a study of blood T cell repertoires in COVID-19. The CDR3 length is 14 residues. Germline CDR1 reads DFQATT; CDR2 reads SNEGSKA (reference sequence). The trim removed 3 bases at V and 6 bases at J, leaving 10 bases unmatched. The J gene is TRBJ2-7, the V gene TRBV20-1; 8 bases align to TRBD2. The sequence came from a man aged 45-65 years with acute or convalescent COVID-19. Sequenced: peripheral blood. The CDR3 region has the DNA TGCAGTGCTAGTTGGTCTAGCGGGTATCTCGAGCAGTACTTC. Translation: CSASWSSGYLEQYF.